This entry features one TCR beta chain sequence. TCRdb's table, derived via immunoSEQ multiplex PCR, lists solely in-frame clones and lacks some. This sample has 2 million to 3 million clones, with approximately 93% found just once. Germline assignment: CDR1 SQVTM and CDR2 ANQGSEA. Germline trimming cut 3 bases from V and 3 bases from J; bases unmatched to any gene: 2. This CDR3 has 14 residues. The sample originates from a study of shared clonotypes between healthy human individuals. The sequenced material came from naive CD4+ T cells from PBMCs. Documented subset: CD45RA+ positively selected. The rearrangement uses TRBV29-1 and TRBJ2-1; 10 nucleotides align to TRBD1. The source of this sequence is a man aged 18 to 30 in good health. Some clones in this sample may be carry-over from other donors' samples. The CDR3 reads CSVDRDRGYNEQFF. CDR3 sequence (DNA): TGCAGCGTTGATAGGGACAGGGGCTACAATGAGCAGTTCTTC.